The present entry profiles one T cell receptor (beta chain) with its context. The antigen is not known. The entry originates in a study of early T cells in non-severe SARS-CoV-2 infection. Study-wide context: The sequenced material was bulk RNA from unsorted whole blood, and its chains were unpaired. Study-level points and caveats: Matching against VDJdb likely underestimated virus-specific expansions, favoring anti-spike CD8.

Unique molecular identifier tags were affixed to discrete cDNA molecules. TCRdb used MiXCR to reprocess the 5' RACE reads, holding one entry per CDR3 protein. The sample lists some 82,000 distinct CDR3 sequences; around 6% were seen once. The CDR3 totals 16 residues. Trimming removed 6 bases from V and 4 bases from J, with 19 bases in between. Germline V gives CDR1 MNHNS, CDR2 SASEGT. The sequence was obtained from an adult who was a healthcare worker with PCR-confirmed SARS-CoV-2 infection or an uninfected control (not recorded which). The V call is TRBV6-1, the J call TRBJ1-3; TRBD1 might be the D (5 bases). Sequencing was performed on whole blood. In DNA, the CDR3 is TGTGCCAGCAGGCCCTGGGCAGGGTGGAAAGGAAACACCATATATTTT. Translation gives CASRPWAGWKGNTIYF.